This is a list of T cell receptor beta chains from one sample in a study of T cell responses to AZD1222 COVID-19 vaccine. TCRdb keeps only in-frame clones here, not all; method: immunoSEQ multiplex PCR. The data contain 140,000 to 150,000 clones, 75% to 90% of them singletons. Sequenced material: peripheral blood, taken on day 0 of AZD1222 vaccination. The receptors originated from an adult in good health. Each CDR3 is given with its conserved first and last residue. D genes are given only for firm matches. Expanded clones get a size class; other rows say once, few or many, or leave the size out.

TRBV7-9	NA	TRBJ2-3	NA	CASSSQGSSTDTQYF	TGTGCCAGCAGCAGCCAAGGCTCTAGCACAGATACGCAGTATTTT
TRBV27	NA	TRBJ2-1	few	CASKKASSNEQFF	TGTGCCAGCAAAAAGGCTAGCTCCAATGAGCAGTTCTTC
TRBV4-1	NA	TRBJ2-2	few	CASRPGLLTGELFF	TGCGCCAGCAGGCCGGGACTTCTCACCGGGGAGCTGTTTTTT
TRBV18	NA	TRBJ2-7	once	CASSPLDSTEQYF	TGTGCCAGCTCACCGTTGGACAGTACCGAGCAGTACTTC
TRBV10-1	TRBD2	TRBJ2-5	NA	CASSESNSGRGETQYF	TGCGCCAGCAGTGAGTCGAATAGCGGGAGGGGAGAGACCCAGTACTTC
TRBV28	NA	TRBJ1-6	NA	CASSKGHQNSPLHF	TGTGCCAGCAGTAAAGGACATCAGAATTCACCCCTCCACTTT
TRBV15	NA	TRBJ2-1	NA	CATSRVPTPPGNEQFF	TGTGCCACCAGCAGAGTACCGACCCCCCCTGGGAATGAGCAGTTCTTC
TRBV19	TRBD1	TRBJ1-5	NA	CASSILGTEMQPQHF	TGTGCCAGTAGTATTTTAGGGACAGAAATGCAGCCCCAGCATTTT
TRBV9	NA	TRBJ1-6	NA	CASSVTTGSSPLHF	TGTGCCAGCAGCGTAACCACAGGGAGTTCACCCCTCCACTTT
TRBV7-8	TRBD1	TRBJ1-6	NA	CASSPETGGFSPLHF	TGTGCCAGCAGCCCCGAGACAGGGGGTTTTTCACCCCTCCACTTT
TRBV28	NA	TRBJ1-4	NA	CASSLYKQGATNEKLFF	TGTGCCAGCAGTCTATACAAACAGGGAGCTACTAATGAAAAACTGTTTTTT
TRBV19	NA	TRBJ1-2	once	CASSGAGSGYTF	TGTGCCAGTAGTGGGGCGGGCTCTGGCTACACCTTC
TRBV12-3/TRBV12-4	NA	TRBJ1-4	NA	CASSLQVHEKLFF	TGTGCCAGCAGTTTACAGGTTCATGAAAAACTGTTTTTT
TRBV5-1	TRBD1	TRBJ1-4	NA	CASRRQGSNEKLFF	TGCGCCAGCAGACGACAGGGGTCGAATGAAAAACTGTTTTTT
TRBV19	NA	TRBJ2-7	NA	CASSIDNRAAYEQYF	TGTGCCAGTAGTATAGATAATCGGGCAGCCTACGAGCAGTACTTC
TRBV10-2	TRBD2	TRBJ2-6	NA	CASSSSGYHSGANVLTF	TGCGCCAGCAGTTCTAGCGGGTACCACTCTGGGGCCAACGTCCTGACTTTC
TRBV28	NA	TRBJ2-3	NA	CASSSAGGTDTQYF	TGTGCCAGCAGTAGCGCGGGCGGCACAGATACGCAGTATTTT
TRBV15	NA	TRBJ1-1	NA	CATSRGKGVGDTEAFF	TGTGCCACCAGCAGAGGCAAGGGAGTCGGGGACACTGAAGCTTTCTTT
TRBV18	TRBD1	TRBJ1-5	NA	CASSPTGGGQASNQPQHF	TGTGCCAGCTCACCCACCGGGGGGGGACAGGCCTCCAATCAGCCCCAGCATTTT
TRBV12-3/TRBV12-4	NA	TRBJ1-2	NA	CASSSRVYGYTF	TGTGCCAGCAGTTCGAGGGTGTATGGCTACACCTTC
TRBV6-1	NA	TRBJ2-1	NA	CASSEYVGQVEQFF	TGTGCCAGCAGTGAATATGTGGGGCAGGTTGAGCAGTTCTTC
TRBV19	NA	TRBJ2-1	NA	CATLGRSSYNEQFF	TGTGCCACCCTCGGGCGGAGCTCCTACAATGAGCAGTTCTTC
TRBV5-1	NA	TRBJ1-4	NA	CASSQGDWDEKLFF	TGCGCCAGCAGCCAAGGGGACTGGGATGAAAAACTGTTTTTT
TRBV6-5	NA	TRBJ1-2	NA	CASSPTGFYGYTF	TGTGCCAGCAGTCCTACAGGGTTCTATGGCTACACCTTC
TRBV7-2	NA	TRBJ2-7	few	CASSSGGSYEQYF	TGTGCCAGCAGCTCCGGAGGTTCCTACGAGCAGTACTTC
TRBV28	TRBD1	TRBJ2-4	few	CASSERGRRNIQYF	TGTGCCAGCTCAGAGAGGGGGCGCCGGAACATTCAGTACTTC
TRBV28	NA	TRBJ1-2	NA	CASSLYGGNYGYTF	TGTGCCAGCAGTTTATATGGGGGTAACTATGGCTACACCTTC
TRBV4-2	NA	TRBJ1-5	NA	CASSQVDSNQPQHF	TGTGCCAGCAGCCAAGTGGACAGCAATCAGCCCCAGCATTTT
TRBV28	TRBD1	TRBJ1-6	once	CASRPERQGGTYNSPLHF	TGTGCCAGCAGGCCGGAACGACAGGGCGGTACCTATAATTCACCCCTCCACTTT
TRBV6-5	NA	TRBJ2-1	NA	CASSFTGLGEQFF	TGTGCCAGCAGTTTTACAGGGTTGGGTGAGCAGTTCTTC
TRBV6-5	NA	TRBJ2-1	NA	CASRYGSNEQFF	TGTGCCAGCCGCTACGGCAGCAATGAGCAGTTCTTC
TRBV5-1	NA	TRBJ2-7	NA	CASSLGPDPVYEQYF	TGCGCCAGCAGCTTGGGCCCCGATCCAGTCTACGAGCAGTACTTC
TRBV20-1	NA	TRBJ2-1	NA	CSASRGAEQFF	TGCAGTGCTAGTCGGGGTGCTGAGCAGTTCTTC
TRBV18	TRBD1	TRBJ1-5	NA	CASSSTRDRGAGSQPQHF	TGTGCCAGCTCATCGACCCGGGACAGGGGCGCTGGGTCTCAGCCCCAGCATTTT
TRBV7-2	NA	TRBJ1-2	NA	CASSPGGEGVYGYTF	TGTGCCAGCAGCCCTGGGGGAGAGGGGGTTTATGGCTACACCTTC
TRBV7-9	NA	TRBJ2-7	NA	CASSFDGSPNEQYF	TGTGCCAGCAGCTTTGACGGGAGCCCCAACGAGCAGTACTTC
TRBV29-1	NA	TRBJ2-7	once	CSVGRGGGYEQYF	TGCAGCGTTGGGCGGGGTGGGGGCTACGAGCAGTACTTC
TRBV28	NA	TRBJ1-5	NA	CASSRPGVQHF	TGTGCCAGCAGCCGTCCGGGGGTTCAGCATTTT
TRBV2	NA	TRBJ1-6	NA	CASSARENSPLHF	TGTGCCAGCAGTGCAAGGGAAAATTCACCCCTCCACTTT
TRBV5-1	NA	TRBJ1-6	few	CASSPDRNNSPLHF	TGCGCCAGCAGCCCGGACAGAAATAATTCACCCCTCCACTTT
TRBV4-1	NA	TRBJ1-2	NA	CASSLIPNYGYTF	TGCGCCAGCAGCCTAATTCCTAACTATGGCTACACCTTC
TRBV7-9	TRBD2	TRBJ2-3	NA	CASSSLVGGSTDTQYF	TGTGCCAGCAGCTCGCTAGTGGGGGGGTCCACAGATACGCAGTATTTT
TRBV7-2	NA	TRBJ1-2	NA	CASSLVQEIPRAF	TGTGCCAGCAGCTTAGTTCAGGAGATTCCCCGGGCCTTC
TRBV7-9	NA	TRBJ2-7	NA	CASSLTRGEQYF	TGTGCCAGCAGCTTAACTCGGGGCGAGCAGTACTTC